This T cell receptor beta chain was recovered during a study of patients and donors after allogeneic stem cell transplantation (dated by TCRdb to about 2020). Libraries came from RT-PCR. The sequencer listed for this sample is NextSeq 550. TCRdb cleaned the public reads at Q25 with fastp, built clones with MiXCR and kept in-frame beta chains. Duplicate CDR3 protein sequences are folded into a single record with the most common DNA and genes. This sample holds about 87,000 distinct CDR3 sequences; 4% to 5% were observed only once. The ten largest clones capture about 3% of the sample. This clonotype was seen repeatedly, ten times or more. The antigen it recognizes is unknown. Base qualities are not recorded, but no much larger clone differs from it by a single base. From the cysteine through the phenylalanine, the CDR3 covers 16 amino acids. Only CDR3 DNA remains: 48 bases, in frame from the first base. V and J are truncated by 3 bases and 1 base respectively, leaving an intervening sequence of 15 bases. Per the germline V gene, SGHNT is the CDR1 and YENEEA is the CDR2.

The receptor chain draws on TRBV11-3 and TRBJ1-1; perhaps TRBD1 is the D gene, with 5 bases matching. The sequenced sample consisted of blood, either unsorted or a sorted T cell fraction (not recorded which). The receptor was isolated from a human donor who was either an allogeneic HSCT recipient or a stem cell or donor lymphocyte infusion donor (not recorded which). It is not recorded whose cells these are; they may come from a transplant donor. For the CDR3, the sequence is CASSFGGVNRNTEAFF. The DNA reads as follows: TGTGCCAGCAGCTTTGGAGGGGTTAATCGGAACACTGAAGCTTTCTTT.